The 28 T cell receptor beta chains in this list originate from one sample, sequenced in a study of blood T cell repertoires in COVID-19. Data came from immunoSEQ multiplex PCR; TCRdb stores just in-frame clones and leaves some out. This sample yields 90,000 to 100,000 clones, of which 86% are seen a single time; roughly 1.7% belongs to the top ten. The sequenced sample was peripheral blood. Every receptor here comes from a man of 80 years or more with acute or convalescent COVID-19.

This chain joins TRBV11-2 and TRBJ2-7; D gene unclear. The germline CDR1 and CDR2 sequences are SGHAT and FQNNGV. The CDR3 loop spans 13 amino acids. V lost 1 base to trimming and J lost 2 bases, with 6 bases between them. The CDR3 bases are TGTGCCAGCAGCTTAGGGCTTACCTACGAGCAGTACTTC. Residues: CASSLGLTYEQYF.

The rearrangement links TRBV6-4 to TRBJ2-3, with TRBD1 matching over 12 bases. V gave up 6 bases and J gave up 4 bases; unmatched junction bases: 2. CDR3 length equals 14 residues. Germline loops: CDR1 MRHNA, CDR2 SNTAGT. The CDR3 nucleotides are TGTGCCAGCAGCGGGACAGGGGGCGCAGATACGCAGTATTTT. Translation gives CASSGTGGADTQYF.

This clone has more than one count but fewer than ten. V and J are TRBV27 and TRBJ2-2, with D perhaps matching TRBD1 (5 bases). CDR3 size: 15 residues. Germline CDR1 and CDR2: MNHEY and SMNVEV (reference sequence). Trimming removed 6 bases at V and 4 bases at J, with 15 bases between. The CDR3 region has the DNA TGTGCCAGCAGATTAGACAGAGTCTCCACCGGGGAGCTGTTTTTT. This gives the protein CASRLDRVSTGELFF.

The rearrangement uses TRBV30 and TRBJ1-1; 8 bases align to TRBD1. Germline CDR1 is GTSNPN and CDR2 is SVGIG (reference sequence). The V and J ends lost 4 bases and 5 bases, in that order; junction bases with no gene match: 6. CDR3 length equals 13 residues. The CDR3 DNA reads TGTGCCTGGAACAGGGGGGGGATTACTGAAGCTTTCTTT. It codes for CAWNRGGITEAFF.

V usage is TRBV7-8 and J usage is TRBJ2-5, with 7 nucleotides matching TRBD2. V trimming: 3 bases; J trimming: 4 bases; junction bases outside the gene matches: 5. This CDR3 region has 14 residues. Germline CDR1 and CDR2: SGHVS and FQNEAQ. For the CDR3, the DNA is TGTGCCAGCAGCTTGGGCGGGAGAGGAGAGACCCAGTACTTC. Encoded protein: CASSLGGRGETQYF.

In its sample, this clone was seen a few times. The rearrangement joins TRBV7-9 to TRBJ2-7, with a tentative D call TRBD1 (6 bases). CDR1 SEHNR and CDR2 FQNEAQ come from the germline V gene (reference sequence). V dropped 1 base and J dropped 3 bases, with 16 bases sitting between them. CDR3 length: 16 residues. The CDR3 DNA is TGTGCCAGCAGCTTAGATGGGGGCCCCGGGGACTACGAGCAGTACTTC. This encodes CASSLDGGPGDYEQYF.

The chain uses TRBV6-6 and TRBJ1-2; 7 bases map to TRBD1. The CDR3 has 13 amino acids. V was pared by 6 bases and J by 7 bases, with 8 bases of the junction left unmatched. The germline gives CDR1 MNHNY, CDR2 SVGAGI (reference sequence). The CDR3 bases are TGTGCCAGCAGGTCGCAACAGGGGTTTGGCTACACCTTC. Translating gives CASRSQQGFGYTF.

J is TRBJ2-6 and V is TRBV18; 9 nucleotides match TRBD1. Germline V gene sequence: CDR1 KGHSH, CDR2 LQKENI. V trimming: 3 bases; J trimming: 4 bases; junction bases outside the gene matches: 4. The CDR3 sequence is 16 residues long. DNA of the CDR3: TGTGCCAGCTCACCTTACAGGGGGCCAGGGGCCAACGTCCTGACTTTC. Its translation: CASSPYRGPGANVLTF.

V is TRBV15 and J is TRBJ2-1; no clear D. Per the germline V gene, CDR1 is LNHNV and CDR2 is YYDKDF (reference sequence). Trimming pared 0 bases from V and 2 bases from J, leaving 5 bases between. This CDR3 spans 14 amino acids. CDR3: CATSRDKPYNEQFF. Here the CDR3 DNA reads TGTGCCACCAGCAGAGACAAGCCCTACAATGAGCAGTTCTTC.

This clone has more than one count but fewer than ten. The chain links TRBV19 to TRBJ1-2; the match to TRBD1 covers 8 bases. This CDR3 is built from 14 residues. V was pared by 5 bases and J by 2 bases, with 4 bases of the junction left unmatched. The germline CDR1 and CDR2 sequences are LNHDA and SQIVND (reference sequence). Here the CDR3 DNA reads TGTGCCAGTAGTTGGCAGGGGGCAAACTATGGCTACACCTTC. It yields the protein CASSWQGANYGYTF.

This clone appeared once. The rearrangement links TRBV3-1 (or the pseudogene TRBV3-2) to TRBJ1-3; TRBD1 might be the D (5 bases). The CDR3 is 14 residues long. Trimming pared 2 bases from V and 0 bases from J, leaving 5 bases between. Germline CDR1 reads LGHDT; CDR2 reads YNNKEL (reference sequence). CDR3 nucleotide sequence: TGTGCCAGCAGCCAAACAGGCTCTGGAAACACCATATATTTT. Translating it yields CASSQTGSGNTIYF.

The sample holds one count of this clone. V and J are TRBV11-1 and TRBJ2-6; D not resolved. Germline-derived CDR1 and CDR2 are SGHAT and FQDESV (reference sequence). This CDR3 is 15 amino acids long. V gave up 5 bases and J gave up 2 bases, with 10 bases separating them. The CDR3 DNA follows: TGTGCCAGCAGCGTCTCAGGAACTGGGGCCAACGTCCTGACTTTC. Translation: CASSVSGTGANVLTF.

This clone was seen once. V usage is TRBV6-2 or TRBV6-3 and J usage is TRBJ2-5; the D is unclear. Trimming left V 6 bases short and J 5 bases short, with 7 bases between. CDR3 length equals 11 residues. Looked up from germline, CDR1 is MNHEY and CDR2 is SVGEGT. The CDR3 protein is CASSHGETQYF. CDR3 sequence (DNA): TGTGCCAGCAGCCACGGGGAGACCCAGTACTTC.

J is TRBJ2-3 and V is TRBV4-3, with TRBD1 as a possible D gene (6 bases). This CDR3 comprises 14 residues. Deletions cut 4 bases from V and 2 bases from J, with 10 bases between. Germline V gives CDR1 LGHNA, CDR2 YSLEER. This chain's CDR3 is CASSRDTNTDTQYF. CDR3 DNA sequence: TGCGCCAGCAGCCGGGACACAAACACAGATACGCAGTATTTT.

CDR3 amino acids: CASSPSGSYNSPLHF. CDR3 DNA: TGTGCCAGCAGTCCATCAGGCTCCTATAATTCACCCCTCCACTTT. V is TRBV6-5 and J is TRBJ1-6, with D unclear. The CDR3 extends over 15 amino acids. Germline V gene sequence: CDR1 MNHEY, CDR2 SVGAGI. Trimming took 5 bases from V and 0 from J, leaving 8 bases between them.

V gene TRBV23-1 combines with J gene TRBJ2-4, with a weak D call TRBD2 (5 bases). TRBV23-1 counts as an open reading frame of uncertain function. The ends were cut back, 3 bases at V and 2 bases at J, with 17 bases in the middle. This CDR3 spans 17 amino acids. Here the CDR3 DNA reads TGCGCCAGCAGTCACTTCAGAGGGCCGGGAACCAAAAACATTCAGTACTTC. Its protein product is CASSHFRGPGTKNIQYF.

The chain uses TRBV7-2 and TRBJ2-2; 7 positions agree with TRBD1. CDR1 and CDR2 (germline): SGHTA, FQGNSA. The CDR3 is 17 amino acids. J gave up 1 base and V 2 bases, and 7 bases lay outside the gene matches. Written as DNA, the CDR3 is TGTGCCAGCAGCTTATGGTGGGACAGCCTGAACACCGGGGAGCTGTTTTTT. It specifies CASSLWWDSLNTGELFF.

This rearrangement joins TRBV19 to TRBJ2-7; D is perhaps TRBD1 (6 bases). The germline gives CDR1 LNHDA, CDR2 SQIVND (reference sequence). V lost 2 bases and J lost 2, with 13 bases in between. The CDR3 spans 15 residues. In DNA, the CDR3 is TGTGCCAGTAGTATAAGGCGGCAGGGGCCCTACGAGCAGTACTTC. This sequence encodes CASSIRRQGPYEQYF.

The chain carries TRBV29-1 and TRBJ2-5; TRBD2 matches 8 bases. With 3 bases clipped from V and 0 bases from J, the junction kept 12 bases outside the gene matches. This CDR3 is built from 17 residues. In germline, CDR1 is SQVTM, CDR2 ANQGSEA. The CDR3 protein is CSVESRVGGGYQETQYF. In DNA, the CDR3 is TGCAGCGTTGAGTCAAGAGTTGGCGGGGGGTACCAAGAGACCCAGTACTTC. The full variable domain, rest sourced from reference TRBV29-1 and TRBJ2-5, is SAVISQKPSRDICQRGTSLTIQCQVDSQVTMMFWYRQQPGQSLTLIATANQGSEATYESGFVIDKFPISRPNLTFSTLTVSNMSPEDSSIYLCSVESRVGGGYQETQYFGPGTRLLVL.

V is TRBV28 and J is TRBJ1-2; D is undetermined. The CDR3 loop spans 13 amino acids. In germline, CDR1 is MDHEN, CDR2 SYDVKM. V gave up 6 bases and J gave up 4 bases, with 12 bases separating them. CDR3 in amino acids: CASSPDTSYGYTF. DNA of the CDR3: TGTGCCAGCAGCCCCGACACTTCCTATGGCTACACCTTC.

The sample holds one count of this clone. CDR3 residues: CASSLAGGQETQYF. The DNA for the CDR3 is TGTGCCAGCAGCTTAGCGGGAGGGCAAGAGACCCAGTACTTC. This chain links TRBV7-8 with TRBJ2-5; 7 bases line up with TRBD2. Looked up from germline, CDR1 is SGHVS and CDR2 is FQNEAQ. CDR3 length: 14 amino acids. The trim removed 0 bases at V and 2 bases at J, leaving 0 bases unmatched.

This chain connects TRBV21-1 to TRBJ2-4; the table names TRBD2, a call not compared with the DNA. TRBV21-1 corresponds to a pseudogene. The CDR3 is 16 residues long. The CDR3 loop is CASSPPGGVGGNIQYF. DNA for the CDR3: TGTGCCAGCAGTCCCCCGGGGGGAGTCGGCGGAAACATTCAGTACTTC.

The chain uses TRBV7-2 and TRBJ1-5; TRBD1 matches at 7 bases. This CDR3 contains 14 residues. Germline V gene data show CDR1 as SGHTA and CDR2 as FQGNSA. With 5 bases clipped from V and 7 bases from J, the junction kept 8 bases outside the gene matches. In DNA form, the CDR3 reads TGTGCCAGCAGCCAAGACAGGGTCGGGCAGCCCCAGCATTTT. Residues: CASSQDRVGQPQHF.

This rearrangement joins TRBV10-3 to TRBJ2-3; 13 bases align to TRBD2. Germline trimming cut 4 bases from V and 5 bases from J; bases unmatched to any gene: 6. The germline V gene has CDR1 ENHRY and CDR2 SYGVKD. This CDR3 has 16 amino acids. CDR3 loop: CAISAGTSGTGDTQYF. In DNA, the CDR3 is TGTGCCATCAGTGCAGGGACTAGCGGGACGGGAGATACGCAGTATTTT.

This sequence joins TRBV6-5 and TRBJ1-4; D is unclear. Germline V CDR1 and CDR2: MNHEY, SVGAGI. V was clipped by 10 bases and J by 4 bases, with 16 bases between them. The CDR3 extends over 14 amino acids. CDR3 region: CATNLGRFNEKLFF. In DNA, the CDR3 is TGTGCCACGAACCTCGGCAGGTTTAATGAAAAACTGTTTTTT.

V gene TRBV2 combines with J gene TRBJ2-2; TRBD1 aligns across 10 bases. CDR3 length: 15 amino acids. Germline values: CDR1 SNHLY, CDR2 FYNNEI. The V segment lost 7 bases and the J segment 2 bases; nucleotides outside the gene matches: 4. CDR3 region: CASKWDRGNTGELFF. CDR3 nucleotides: TGTGCCAGCAAATGGGACAGGGGAAACACCGGGGAGCTGTTTTTT.

The genes are TRBV9 and TRBJ2-1; 11 bases line up with TRBD1. V gave up 0 bases and J gave up 8 bases; unmatched junction bases: 4. The CDR3 is made up of 15 amino acids. Germline CDR1 SGDLS, CDR2 YYNGEE. The CDR3 loop reads CASSVGTGGFDEQFF. In DNA, the CDR3 is TGTGCCAGCAGCGTAGGGACAGGGGGCTTCGATGAGCAGTTCTTC.

The chain recombines TRBV18 with TRBJ1-2; 8 nucleotides agree with TRBD1. V trimming: 3 bases; J trimming: 3 bases; junction bases outside the gene matches: 3. The length of the CDR3 is 14 residues. CDR1 is KGHSH, CDR2 LQKENI, per germline. CDR3 DNA sequence: TGTGCCAGCTCACCCGGGACAGGAGACTATGGCTACACCTTC. Amino acids: CASSPGTGDYGYTF.